One and the same sample provided the 20 T cell receptor beta chains below, sequenced in a study of blood T cell repertoires in COVID-19. This table comes from immunoSEQ multiplex PCR, and its TCRdb copy is limited to in-frame clones, with some not included. The sample consists of some 340,000 clones, 70% to 90% of them appearing once. Input material: PBMCs or T cells enriched from blood (not recorded which). Receptors were obtained from a woman aged 30 to 39 who had recovered from COVID-19.

The rearrangement uses TRBV11-2 and TRBJ1-5; D remains unclear. CDR1 is SGHAT and CDR2 is FQNNGV in the germline V gene. The CDR3 length is 13 residues. Trimming stripped 1 base from V and 7 bases from J, with 8 bases between. CDR3 nucleotide sequence: TGTGCCAGCAGCTTAGTAACGGGGCAGCCCCAGCATTTT. As protein: CASSLVTGQPQHF.

This chain joins TRBV5-1 and TRBJ1-1; D call uncertain. The V and J ends lost 4 bases and 5 bases respectively, with 21 bases between them. Germline CDR1 reads SGHRS; CDR2 reads YFSETQ. The CDR3 sequence is 16 residues long. The CDR3 loop reads CASSVVMGGGTTEAFF. DNA of the CDR3: TGCGCCAGCAGCGTAGTGATGGGTGGCGGAACAACTGAAGCTTTCTTT.

V usage is TRBV29-1 and J usage is TRBJ2-1; the D gene is possibly TRBD1 (5 bases). The V gene lost 0 bases and the J gene lost 8 bases, with 11 bases spanning the gap. The germline CDR1 and CDR2 sequences are SQVTM and ANQGSEA. The CDR3 extends over 13 amino acids. CDR3 loop: CSVEDQGDYEQFF. In DNA, the CDR3 is TGCAGCGTTGAAGATCAAGGGGATTATGAGCAGTTCTTC.

Of note for this clone: The same CDR3 is also encoded by other DNA sequences in this sample. V gene TRBV3-1 (or the pseudogene TRBV3-2) combines with J gene TRBJ1-5; D unclear. The V end was cut by 3 bases, the J end by 6 bases, with 6 bases between. Germline V gene sequence: CDR1 LGHDT, CDR2 YNNKEL (reference sequence). This CDR3 region has 12 residues. For the CDR3, the DNA is TGTGCCAGCAGCCAGGGAGGTCAGCCCCAGCATTTT. Translated: CASSQGGQPQHF.

V and J are TRBV7-9 and TRBJ1-4; D remains unclear. V was pared by 5 bases and J by 0 bases, with 16 bases between. Germline values: CDR1 SEHNR, CDR2 FQNEAQ (reference sequence). The CDR3 is made up of 17 amino acids. This CDR3 is CASSPPTLVTTNEKLFF. In nucleotides, the CDR3 is TGTGCCAGCAGCCCACCGACACTAGTTACAACTAATGAAAAACTGTTTTTT.

The chain couples TRBV5-1 to TRBJ2-3; TRBD2 agrees at 8 bases. Germline lookup yields CDR1 SGHRS and CDR2 YFSETQ. Trimming cost V 4 bases and J 2 bases; bases outside gene matches: 3. The length of the CDR3 is 14 residues. The CDR3 sequence is CASSPGLATDTQYF. The CDR3 bases are TGCGCCAGCAGCCCCGGACTAGCCACAGATACGCAGTATTTT.

J is TRBJ1-1 and V is TRBV5-8, with D tentatively TRBD1 (5 bases). Germline V gene sequence: CDR1 SGHTS, CDR2 YDEGEE. The V end lost 4 bases, the J end lost 3 bases, and 10 bases lay between the germline ends. The CDR3 spans 13 residues. CDR3 sequence reads: CASSPDTYTEAFF. The CDR3 nucleotides read TGTGCCAGCAGCCCGGACACTTACACTGAAGCTTTCTTT.

This clone was seen just once. The chain recombines TRBV2 with TRBJ1-1; TRBD1 might be the D (5 bases). Germline values: CDR1 SNHLY, CDR2 FYNNEI. The CDR3 contains 13 residues. Trimming left V 6 bases short and J 7 bases short, with 15 bases between. CDR3 sequence reads: CASRLLGVDEAFF. For the CDR3, the DNA is TGTGCCAGCAGACTTTTAGGGGTCGATGAAGCTTTCTTT. Complete variable domain (other parts from reference TRBV2 and TRBJ1-1): EPEVTQTPSHQVTQMGQEVILRCVPISNHLYFYWYRQILGQKVEFLVSFYNNEISEKSEIFDDQFSVERPDGSNFTLKIRSTKLEDSAMYFCASRLLGVDEAFFGQGTRLTVV.

V and J are TRBV9 and TRBJ2-1; 9 bases map to TRBD2. Trimming removed 3 bases from V and 7 bases from J; junction bases left unmatched: 5. Germline V CDR1 and CDR2: SGDLS, YYNGEE. The CDR3 has 14 residues. The CDR3 reads CASSGGTSRNEQFF. The CDR3 DNA reads TGTGCCAGCAGCGGGGGGACTAGCCGGAATGAGCAGTTCTTC.

This chain uses TRBV19 with TRBJ2-3, with 7 nucleotides matching TRBD2. CDR3 length: 14 residues. J gave up 4 bases and V 4 bases, and 5 bases lay outside the gene matches. The germline V gene encodes CDR1 LNHDA and CDR2 SQIVND (reference sequence). The CDR3 nucleotides read TGTGCCAGTAGTAGGGGAGGGATGGCAGATACGCAGTATTTT. It encodes CASSRGGMADTQYF.

The chain employs TRBV18 and TRBJ1-1; D not resolved. The CDR3 runs 13 residues. The germline V gene has CDR1 KGHSH and CDR2 LQKENI. V gave up 3 bases and J gave up 2 bases, with 7 bases separating them. The CDR3 reads CASSPTTNTEAFF. DNA for the CDR3: TGTGCCAGCTCACCGACTACTAACACTGAAGCTTTCTTT.

CDR3 nucleotides: TGTGCCAGCAGCGATAGGGACAGGGGAAATGAAAAACTGTTTTTT. Its protein is CASSDRDRGNEKLFF. The chain uses TRBV7-9 and TRBJ1-4; 10 nucleotides agree with TRBD1. The CDR3 runs to 15 residues. The germline gives CDR1 SEHNR, CDR2 FQNEAQ (reference sequence). V shed 5 bases and J 5 bases; nucleotides not matched to a gene: 5.

J is TRBJ1-1 and V is TRBV27, with 7 bases aligning to TRBD1. Trimming at V came to 5 bases and at J to 2 bases, leaving 8 bases not matched to a gene. This CDR3 has 15 amino acids. Looked up from germline, CDR1 is MNHEY and CDR2 is SMNVEV (reference sequence). This CDR3 reads CASSQNRGGNTEAFF. In DNA, the CDR3 is TGTGCCAGCAGTCAAAACAGGGGAGGTAACACTGAAGCTTTCTTT.

The CDR3 region is CASSQEGTMYNEQFF. The CDR3 bases are TGCGCCAGCAGCCAAGAGGGGACAATGTACAATGAGCAGTTCTTC. V and J are TRBV4-1 and TRBJ2-1, with D tentatively TRBD1 (6 bases). V shed 0 bases and J shed 4 bases, with 10 bases lying between them. Germline lookup yields CDR1 MGHRA and CDR2 YSYEKL. The CDR3 is 15 amino acids.

The CDR3 region is CASSPARDSAYEQYF. For the CDR3, the DNA is TGTGCCAGCAGCCCCGCCAGGGACAGCGCCTACGAGCAGTACTTC. The chain has TRBV7-2 and TRBJ2-7; 7 nucleotides match TRBD1. Germline CDR1 and CDR2: SGHTA and FQGNSA. The CDR3 length is 15 residues. Trimming removed 5 bases from V and 2 bases from J; junction bases left unmatched: 9.

The chain uses TRBV7-9 and TRBJ1-4, with TRBD1 matching 9 bases. The germline V gene has CDR1 SEHNR and CDR2 FQNEAQ (reference sequence). The CDR3 has 15 residues. After removal of 5 bases from V and 5 bases from J, the junction contained 6 bases not matched to a gene. CDR3 region: CASSLPGQGNEKLFF. The CDR3 DNA is TGTGCCAGCAGCCTACCGGGACAGGGCAATGAAAAACTGTTTTTT.

The chain uses TRBV14 and TRBJ2-7; the match to TRBD1 covers 7 bases. Trimming at V came to 4 bases and at J to 6 bases, leaving 6 bases not matched to a gene. The CDR3 loop spans 13 amino acids. Germline assignment: CDR1 SGHDN and CDR2 FVKESK. This chain's CDR3 is CASSPRQGAEQYF. In nucleotides, the CDR3 is TGTGCCAGCAGCCCGCGACAGGGCGCCGAGCAGTACTTC. Full variable domain (remainder filled in from reference TRBV14 and TRBJ2-7): EAGVTQFPSHSVIEKGQTVTLRCDPISGHDNLYWYRRVMGKEIKFLLHFVKESKQDESGMPNNRFLAERTGGTYSTLKVQPAELEDSGVYFCASSPRQGAEQYFGPGTRLTVT.

V is TRBV19 and J is TRBJ2-4; D gene uncertain. This CDR3 contains 12 residues. V lost 1 base and J lost 5, with 3 bases in between. Germline CDR1 LNHDA, CDR2 SQIVND (reference sequence). CDR3: CASSIAENIQYF. The CDR3 DNA reads TGTGCCAGTAGTATAGCTGAAAACATTCAGTACTTC.

The V call is TRBV18, the J call TRBJ2-1; 13 bases agree with TRBD2. Germline trimming cut 6 bases from V and 0 bases from J; bases unmatched to any gene: 5. This CDR3 contains 17 residues. Germline V lookup: CDR1 KGHSH, CDR2 LQKENI. The DNA for the CDR3 is TGTGCCAGCTCCGGGACTAGCGGGGTCAGCTCCTACAATGAGCAGTTCTTC. This sequence encodes CASSGTSGVSSYNEQFF.

CDR3 bases: TGTGCCAGCAGCCCCCGGACGGGGACCTACGAGCAGTACTTC. Translated: CASSPRTGTYEQYF. The chain links TRBV5-4 to TRBJ2-7; tentative D call: TRBD2 (5 bases). Germline assignment: CDR1 SGHNT and CDR2 YYREEE (reference sequence). This CDR3 contains 14 residues. Between the trimmed V and J ends, which lost 4 bases and 2 bases, there was a span of 13 bases.